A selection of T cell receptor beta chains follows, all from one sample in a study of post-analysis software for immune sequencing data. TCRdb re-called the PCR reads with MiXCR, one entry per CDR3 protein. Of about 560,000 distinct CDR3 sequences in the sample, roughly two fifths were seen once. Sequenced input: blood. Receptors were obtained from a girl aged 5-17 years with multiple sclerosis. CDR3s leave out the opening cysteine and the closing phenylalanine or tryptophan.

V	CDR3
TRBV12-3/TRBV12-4	ASHTGGNYGYT
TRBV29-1	SVAPRGGFKQY
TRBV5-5	ASSSRQGAVTDTQY
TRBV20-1	SARPGRNNEQY
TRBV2	ASTAWDEGRDTQY
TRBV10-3	AIGLAGANGQF
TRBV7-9	ASSLAWTSGTDTQY
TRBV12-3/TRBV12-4	ASSPLAGGETQY
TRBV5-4	ASSLDLGGYMHIQY
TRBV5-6	ASSFLQGGPGANVLT
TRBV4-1	ASSQEEGAGGNEQF
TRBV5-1	ASSRGLAGSDEQF
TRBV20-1	SIGLRDSTDTQY
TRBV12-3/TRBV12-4	ASSYDSPGYT
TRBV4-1	ASSQDGSPGETQY
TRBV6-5	ASSSRGQGRNQPQH
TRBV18	ASSTTGGWGNEQF
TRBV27	ASSLGDPGARGYT
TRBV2	ASRRSREDNEQF
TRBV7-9	ASSHLSDRGDIQY
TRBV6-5	ASQPAGELDEQY
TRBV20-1	SAQDIALDTQY
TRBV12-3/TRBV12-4	ASSFSAGAGANVLT
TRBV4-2	ASSQGLVGETQY
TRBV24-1	ATSDLQSGQPQH
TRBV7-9	ASRTTGAYEQY
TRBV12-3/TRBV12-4	ASRVRVYNEQF
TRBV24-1	ATSDQTGTSNIQY
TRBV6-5	ASWTGQATYGQY
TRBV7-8	ASSLDPFGDEQF
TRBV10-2	ASSEGGLASETQY
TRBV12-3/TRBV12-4	ASRAGRYQPQH
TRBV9	ASSESEDRGLLQPQH
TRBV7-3	ASSYGGSSPLH
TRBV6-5	ASRGGREYVTGELF
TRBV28	ASSLGSTIYNEQF
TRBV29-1	SVAIGGGEQY